A selection of T cell receptor beta chains follows, all from one sample in a study of response to subunit inactivated influenza vaccine. TCRdb fed the RT-PCR reads into MiXCR, producing one record per CDR3 protein. Here the sample spans about 620,000 distinct CDR3 sequences, about 10% being singletons. Source: PBMCs from blood, taken on the day of vaccination. Every receptor here comes from a man aged 45-60 years who received an inactivated influenza vaccine. Both conserved end residues are part of each CDR3. A D gene is named only where the DNA matches it firmly. Part of the rows lack a size; the others show once, few, many or a class for expanded clones.

d_gene	v_gene	abundance	j_gene	CDR3aa	CDR3nt
-	TRBV5-6	many	TRBJ2-7	CASSLKVGEQYF	TGTGCCAGCAGCTTGAAGGTCGGCGAGCAGTACTTC
-	TRBV6-1	many	TRBJ1-1	CASSALVTEAFF	TGTGCCAGCAGTGCCCTAGTCACTGAAGCTTTCTTT
TRBD1	TRBV6-1	-	TRBJ1-2	CASSERRGTGGYTF	TGTGCCAGCAGTGAACGGCGAGGGACAGGTGGCTACACCTTC
-	TRBV4-2	few	TRBJ1-4	CASSQEWSTNEKLFF	TGTGCCAGCAGCCAAGAATGGTCAACTAATGAAAAACTGTTTTTT
-	TRBV7-8	-	TRBJ2-1	CASGFRLTNYNEQFF	TGTGCCAGCGGGTTCAGACTAACGAACTACAATGAGCAGTTCTTC
-	TRBV20-1	many	TRBJ2-2	CSAGALWGLGGELFF	TGCAGTGCTGGGGCCCTGTGGGGGCTTGGTGGGGAGCTGTTTTTT
-	TRBV4-3	-	TRBJ2-5	CASSQDRRSATQYF	TGCGCCAGCAGCCAAGATAGACGGTCGGCGACCCAGTACTTC
TRBD2	TRBV7-2	-	TRBJ2-7	CASSPFQRGGSYEQYF	TGTGCCAGCAGCCCATTTCAGCGGGGGGGCTCCTACGAGCAGTACTTC
TRBD2	TRBV10-3	few	TRBJ2-7	CAISEGSGSTYEQYF	TGTGCCATCAGTGAGGGTAGCGGGAGTACTTACGAGCAGTACTTC
-	TRBV10-3	-	TRBJ2-3	CAISGAAPSTDTQYF	TGTGCCATCAGTGGAGCGGCCCCTAGCACAGATACGCAGTATTTT
TRBD2	TRBV20-1	few	TRBJ2-1	CSAIPSGRAVYNEQFF	TGCAGTGCTATACCTAGCGGGAGGGCGGTTTACAATGAGCAGTTCTTC
TRBD2	TRBV4-3	few	TRBJ2-4	CASSQDDIAGGLNIQYF	TGCGCCAGCAGCCAAGATGATATAGCGGGGGGTTTAAACATTCAGTACTTC
-	TRBV5-1	-	TRBJ2-3	CASSPFPGSPTDTQYF	TGCGCCAGCAGCCCGTTTCCAGGGAGCCCCACAGATACGCAGTATTTT
-	TRBV2	-	TRBJ2-7	CASNAQDYEQYF	TGTGCCAGCAATGCACAGGATTACGAGCAGTACTTC
TRBD1	TRBV5-4	-	TRBJ2-5	CASSLGTRGREETQYF	TGTGCCAGCAGCTTAGGGACCAGGGGGCGCGAAGAGACCCAGTACTTC
-	TRBV12-3/TRBV12-4	-	TRBJ2-5	CASSVFGTPQYF	TGTGCCAGCAGTGTGTTCGGGACCCCCCAGTACTTC
-	TRBV6-5	once	TRBJ1-6	CASSYYRGTMNSPLHF	TGTGCCAGCAGTTACTACCGGGGGACGATGAATTCACCCCTCCACTTT
-	TRBV5-1	many	TRBJ2-1	CASSLNGGRPWEQFF	TGCGCCAGCAGCTTGAACGGGGGGCGGCCTTGGGAGCAGTTCTTC
TRBD1	TRBV6-2/TRBV6-3	many	TRBJ1-6	CASRTGTGNSPLHF	TGTGCCAGCAGAACCGGGACAGGAAATTCACCCCTCCACTTT
TRBD1	TRBV11-2	many	TRBJ2-1	CASSRQGIVFSSYNEQFF	TGTGCCAGCAGTCGACAGGGAATTGTTTTTAGCTCCTACAATGAGCAGTTCTTC
-	TRBV30	many	TRBJ2-2	CAWSGGELFF	TGTGCCTGGAGTGGCGGGGAGCTGTTTTTT
-	TRBV3-1	few	TRBJ2-7	CASSQGWVYEQYF	TGTGCCAGCAGCCAAGGGTGGGTCTACGAGCAGTACTTC
-	TRBV6-2/TRBV6-3	-	TRBJ2-5	CASSYSSGGLETQYF	TGTGCCAGCAGTTACAGTTCGGGCGGGTTAGAGACCCAGTACTTC
-	TRBV5-1	-	TRBJ2-6	CASQNFPGLSSGANVLTF	TGCGCCAGCCAAAATTTTCCTGGACTGAGCTCTGGGGCCAACGTCCTGACTTTC
-	TRBV20-1	-	TRBJ2-4	CSARDMQGRQYF	TGCAGTGCTAGAGATATGCAGGGCCGTCAGTACTTC
-	TRBV6-2/TRBV6-3	-	TRBJ2-7	CASTSQAYEQYF	TGTGCCAGCACCTCGCAGGCCTACGAGCAGTACTTC